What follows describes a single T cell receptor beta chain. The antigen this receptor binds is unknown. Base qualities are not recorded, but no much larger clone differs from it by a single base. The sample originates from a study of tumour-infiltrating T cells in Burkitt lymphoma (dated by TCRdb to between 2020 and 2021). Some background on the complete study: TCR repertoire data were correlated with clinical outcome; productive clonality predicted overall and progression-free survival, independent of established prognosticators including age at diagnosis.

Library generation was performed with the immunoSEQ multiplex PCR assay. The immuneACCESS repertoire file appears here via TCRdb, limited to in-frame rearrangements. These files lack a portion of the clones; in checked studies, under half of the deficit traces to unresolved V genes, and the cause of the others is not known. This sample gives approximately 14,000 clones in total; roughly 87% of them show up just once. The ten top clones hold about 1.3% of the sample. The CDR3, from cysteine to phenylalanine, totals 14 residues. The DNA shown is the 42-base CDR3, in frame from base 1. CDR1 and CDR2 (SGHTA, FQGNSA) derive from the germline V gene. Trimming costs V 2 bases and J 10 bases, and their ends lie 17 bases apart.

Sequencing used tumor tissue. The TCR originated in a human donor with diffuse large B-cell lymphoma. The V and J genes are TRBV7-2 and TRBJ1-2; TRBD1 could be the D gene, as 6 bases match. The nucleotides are TGTGCCAGCAGCTTACCGGTCTGGGGACAAGTCTACACCTTC. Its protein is CASSLPVWGQVYTF.